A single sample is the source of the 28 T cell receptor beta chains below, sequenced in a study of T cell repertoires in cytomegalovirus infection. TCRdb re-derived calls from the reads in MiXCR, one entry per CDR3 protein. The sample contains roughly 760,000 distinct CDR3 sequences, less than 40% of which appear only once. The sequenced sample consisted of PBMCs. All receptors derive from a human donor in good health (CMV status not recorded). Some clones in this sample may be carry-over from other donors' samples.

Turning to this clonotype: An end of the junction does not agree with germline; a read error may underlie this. CDR3 sequence: CASSLAAYEQNF. In DNA form, the CDR3 reads TGTGCCAGCAGCTTAGCAGCGTACGAGCAGAATTTC. The chain recombines TRBV7-8 with TRBJ2-7; D gene unclear. CDR1 SGHVS and CDR2 FQNEAQ come from the germline V gene. The CDR3 sequence is 12 residues long.

The CDR3 DNA is TGTGCCAGCAGCTTAAAGGGACTAGGTCGCACAGATACGCAGTATTTT. This gives the protein CASSLKGLGRTDTQYF. V and J are TRBV11-2 and TRBJ2-3, with 8 bases that match TRBD2. V gave up 2 bases and J gave up 1 base; unmatched junction bases: 5. From germline, CDR1 is SGHAT and CDR2 FQNNGV. This CDR3 has 16 amino acids.

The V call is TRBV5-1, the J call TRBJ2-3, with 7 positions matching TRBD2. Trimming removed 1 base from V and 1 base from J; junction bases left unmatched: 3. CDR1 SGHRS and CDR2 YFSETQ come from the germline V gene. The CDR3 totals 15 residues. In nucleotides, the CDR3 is TGCGCCAGCAGCTTGTCAGCGGGACGCACAGATACGCAGTATTTT. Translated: CASSLSAGRTDTQYF.

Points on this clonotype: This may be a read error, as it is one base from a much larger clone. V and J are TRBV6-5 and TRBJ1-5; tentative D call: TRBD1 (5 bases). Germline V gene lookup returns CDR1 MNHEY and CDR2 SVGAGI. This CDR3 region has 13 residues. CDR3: CASSYKGRQPQNF. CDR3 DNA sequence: TGTGCCAGCAGTTACAAGGGGAGGCAGCCCCAGAATTTT.

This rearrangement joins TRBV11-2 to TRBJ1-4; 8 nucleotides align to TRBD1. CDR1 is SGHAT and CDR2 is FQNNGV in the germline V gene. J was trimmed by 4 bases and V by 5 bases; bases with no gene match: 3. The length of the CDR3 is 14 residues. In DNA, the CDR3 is TGTGCCAGCAGCCGGACAGGGTTTAATGAAAAACTGTTTTTT. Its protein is CASSRTGFNEKLFF.

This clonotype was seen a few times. CDR3 sequence reads: CASSLLGTVYEQYF. The DNA for the CDR3 is TGTGCCAGCAGTTTACTAGGGACAGTCTACGAGCAGTACTTC. The chain couples TRBV27 to TRBJ2-7; the match to TRBD1 covers 7 bases. Germline-derived CDR1 and CDR2 are MNHEY and SMNVEV (reference sequence). The CDR3 totals 14 residues. V lost 2 bases to trimming and J lost 3 bases; unmatched junction nucleotides: 4.

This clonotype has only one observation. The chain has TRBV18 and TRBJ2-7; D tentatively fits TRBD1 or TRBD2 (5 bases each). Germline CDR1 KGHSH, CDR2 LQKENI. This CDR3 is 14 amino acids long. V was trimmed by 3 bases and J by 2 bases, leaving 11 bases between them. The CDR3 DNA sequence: TGTGCCAGCTCACCTGGGACCACGGCCTACGAGCAGTACTTC. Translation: CASSPGTTAYEQYF.

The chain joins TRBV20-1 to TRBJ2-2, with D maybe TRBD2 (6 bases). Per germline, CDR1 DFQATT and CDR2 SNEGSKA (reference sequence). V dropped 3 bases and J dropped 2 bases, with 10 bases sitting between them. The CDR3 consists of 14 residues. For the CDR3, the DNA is TGCAGTGCTAGGGGACTTCCAAACACCGGGGAGCTGTTTTTT. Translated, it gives CSARGLPNTGELFF.

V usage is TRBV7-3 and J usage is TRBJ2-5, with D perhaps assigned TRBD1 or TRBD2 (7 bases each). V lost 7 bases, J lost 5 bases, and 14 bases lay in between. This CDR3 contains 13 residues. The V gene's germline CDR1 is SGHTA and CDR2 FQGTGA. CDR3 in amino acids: CASTHQGGETQYF. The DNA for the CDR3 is TGTGCCAGCACCCATCAGGGGGGGGAGACCCAGTACTTC.

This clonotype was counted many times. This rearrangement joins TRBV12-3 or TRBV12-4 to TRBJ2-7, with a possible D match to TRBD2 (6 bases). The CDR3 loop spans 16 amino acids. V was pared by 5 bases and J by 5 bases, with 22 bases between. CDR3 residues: CASSTAGRPGDHEQYF. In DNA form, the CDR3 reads TGTGCCAGCAGTACCGCCGGACGGCCGGGAGATCACGAGCAGTACTTC.

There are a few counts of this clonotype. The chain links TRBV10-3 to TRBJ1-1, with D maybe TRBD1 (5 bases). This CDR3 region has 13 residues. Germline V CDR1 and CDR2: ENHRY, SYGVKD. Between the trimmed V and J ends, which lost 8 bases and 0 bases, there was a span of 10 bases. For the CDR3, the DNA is TGTGCCATCGGGCAGGGTATGAACACTGAAGCTTTCTTT. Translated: CAIGQGMNTEAFF.

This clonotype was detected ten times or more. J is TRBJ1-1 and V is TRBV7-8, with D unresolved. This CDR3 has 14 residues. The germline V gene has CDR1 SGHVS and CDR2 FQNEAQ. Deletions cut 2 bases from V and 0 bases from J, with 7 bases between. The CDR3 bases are TGTGCCAGCAGCTTAATGGATTTGAACACTGAAGCTTTCTTT. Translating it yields CASSLMDLNTEAFF.

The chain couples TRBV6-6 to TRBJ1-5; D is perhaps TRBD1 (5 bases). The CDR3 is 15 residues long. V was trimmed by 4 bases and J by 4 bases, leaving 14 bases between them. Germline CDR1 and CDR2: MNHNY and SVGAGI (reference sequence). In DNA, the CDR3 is TGTGCCAGCAGTTGGGAGAGACAGAAGAATCAGCCCCAGCATTTT. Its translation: CASSWERQKNQPQHF.

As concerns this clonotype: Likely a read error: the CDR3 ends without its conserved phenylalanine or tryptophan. As DNA, the CDR3 is TGTGCCAGCAGCAGTACAGGGGTTTTTGAAAAACTGTTTTCT. Its translation is CASSSTGVFEKLFS. The chain combines TRBV12-3 or TRBV12-4 with TRBJ1-4; 7 positions agree with TRBD1. The CDR3 is 14 residues long. J lost 7 bases, V lost 6 bases, and 8 bases had no gene match.

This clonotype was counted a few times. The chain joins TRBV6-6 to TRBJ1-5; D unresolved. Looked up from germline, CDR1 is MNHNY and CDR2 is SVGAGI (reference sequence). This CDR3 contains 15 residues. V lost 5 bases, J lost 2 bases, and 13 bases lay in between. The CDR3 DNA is TGTGCCAGCAGTGCTGCTTCTCTTGGCAATCAGCCCCAGCATTTT. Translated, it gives CASSAASLGNQPQHF.

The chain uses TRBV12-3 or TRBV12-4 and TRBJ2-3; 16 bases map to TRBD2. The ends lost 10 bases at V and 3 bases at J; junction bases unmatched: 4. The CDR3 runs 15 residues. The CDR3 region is CATGTSGGATDTQYF. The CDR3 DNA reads TGTGCCACCGGGACTAGCGGGGGGGCGACAGATACGCAGTATTTT.

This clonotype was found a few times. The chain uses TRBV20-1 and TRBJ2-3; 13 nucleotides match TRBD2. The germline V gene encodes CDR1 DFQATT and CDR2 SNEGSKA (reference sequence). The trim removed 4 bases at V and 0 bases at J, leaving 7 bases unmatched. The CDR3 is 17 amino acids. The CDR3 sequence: CSANGLAGATSTDTQYF. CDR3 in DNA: TGCAGTGCTAATGGACTAGCGGGGGCTACAAGCACAGATACGCAGTATTTT.

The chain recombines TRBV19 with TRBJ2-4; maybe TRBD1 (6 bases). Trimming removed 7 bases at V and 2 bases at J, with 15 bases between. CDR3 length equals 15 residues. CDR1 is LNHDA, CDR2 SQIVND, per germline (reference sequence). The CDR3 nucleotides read TGTGCCAGTAATTCAGGGGCCGTCACCAAAAACATTCAGTACTTC. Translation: CASNSGAVTKNIQYF.

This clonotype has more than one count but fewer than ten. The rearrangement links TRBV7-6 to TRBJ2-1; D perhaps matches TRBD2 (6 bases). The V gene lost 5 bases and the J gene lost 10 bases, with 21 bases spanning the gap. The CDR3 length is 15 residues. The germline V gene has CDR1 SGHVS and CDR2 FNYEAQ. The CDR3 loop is CASSPPGGVTREQFF. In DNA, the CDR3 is TGTGCCAGCAGCCCACCCGGCGGGGTGACGAGGGAGCAGTTCTTC.

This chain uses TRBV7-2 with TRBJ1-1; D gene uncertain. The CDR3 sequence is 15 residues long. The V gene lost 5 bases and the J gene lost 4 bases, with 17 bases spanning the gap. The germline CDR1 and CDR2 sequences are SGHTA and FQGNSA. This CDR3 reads CASSPSRATSTEAFF. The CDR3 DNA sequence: TGTGCCAGCAGCCCAAGTCGGGCCACGAGCACTGAAGCTTTCTTT.

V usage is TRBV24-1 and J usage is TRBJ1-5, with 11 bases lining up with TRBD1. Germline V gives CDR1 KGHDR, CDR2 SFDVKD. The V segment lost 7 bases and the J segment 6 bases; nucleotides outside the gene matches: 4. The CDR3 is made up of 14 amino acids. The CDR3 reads CATRGGTGGQPQHF. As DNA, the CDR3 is TGTGCCACCAGGGGAGGGACAGGGGGTCAGCCCCAGCATTTT.

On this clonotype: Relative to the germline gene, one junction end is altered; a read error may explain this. In nucleotides, the CDR3 is TGTGCCAGCAGCTTATGGGGTCTGACAGGGTGGGGCTTC. The encoded protein is CASSLWGLTGWGF. J is TRBJ2-7 and V is TRBV7-2, with 7 bases lining up with TRBD1. Germline loops: CDR1 SGHTA, CDR2 FQGNSA. The CDR3 length is 13 residues.

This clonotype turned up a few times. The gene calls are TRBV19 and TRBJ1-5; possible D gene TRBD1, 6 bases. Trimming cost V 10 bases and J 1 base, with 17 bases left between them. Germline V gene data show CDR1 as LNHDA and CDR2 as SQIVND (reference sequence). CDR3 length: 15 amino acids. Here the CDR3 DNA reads TGTGCCACCCGGAGGGGGGATCCGAGCAATCAGCCCCAGCATTTT. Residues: CATRRGDPSNQPQHF.

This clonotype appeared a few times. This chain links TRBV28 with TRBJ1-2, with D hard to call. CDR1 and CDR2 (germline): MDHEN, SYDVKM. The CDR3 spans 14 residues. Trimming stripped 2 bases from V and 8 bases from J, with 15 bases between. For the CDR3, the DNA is TGTGCCAGCAGTTTAACGCCGGGTTGGGAAGGCTACACCTTC. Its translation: CASSLTPGWEGYTF.

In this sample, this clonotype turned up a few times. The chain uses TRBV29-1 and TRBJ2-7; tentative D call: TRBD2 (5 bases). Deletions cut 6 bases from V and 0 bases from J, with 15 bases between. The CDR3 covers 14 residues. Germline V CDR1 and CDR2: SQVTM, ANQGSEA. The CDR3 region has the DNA TGCAGCGTGCAACCGGACTTGGGCTCCTACGAGCAGTACTTC. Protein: CSVQPDLGSYEQYF.

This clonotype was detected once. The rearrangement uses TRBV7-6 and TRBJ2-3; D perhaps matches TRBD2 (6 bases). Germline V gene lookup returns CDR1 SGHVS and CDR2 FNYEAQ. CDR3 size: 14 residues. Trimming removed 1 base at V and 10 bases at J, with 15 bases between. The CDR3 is CASSLVAAGHPQYF. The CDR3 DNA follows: TGTGCCAGCAGCTTAGTAGCGGCCGGACATCCGCAGTATTTT.

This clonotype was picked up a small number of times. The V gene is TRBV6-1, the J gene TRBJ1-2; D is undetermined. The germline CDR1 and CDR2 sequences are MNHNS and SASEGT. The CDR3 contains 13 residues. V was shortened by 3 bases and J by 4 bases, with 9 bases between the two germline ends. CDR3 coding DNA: TGTGCCAGCAGTGAGCTGGGCCTCTATGGCTACACCTTC. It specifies CASSELGLYGYTF.

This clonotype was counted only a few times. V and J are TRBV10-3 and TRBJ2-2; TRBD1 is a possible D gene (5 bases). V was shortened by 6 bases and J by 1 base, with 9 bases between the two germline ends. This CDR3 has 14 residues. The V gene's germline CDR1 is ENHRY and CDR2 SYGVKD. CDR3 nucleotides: TGTGCCATCAGGATGACAGAGAACACCGGGGAGCTGTTTTTT. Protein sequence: CAIRMTENTGELFF.